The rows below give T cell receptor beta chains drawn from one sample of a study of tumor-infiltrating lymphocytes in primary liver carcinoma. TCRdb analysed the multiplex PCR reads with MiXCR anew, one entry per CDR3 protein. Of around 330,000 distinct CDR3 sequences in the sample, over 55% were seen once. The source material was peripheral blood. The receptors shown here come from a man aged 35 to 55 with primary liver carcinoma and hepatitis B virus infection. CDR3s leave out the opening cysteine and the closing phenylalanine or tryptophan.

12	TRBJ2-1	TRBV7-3	ASSLGVTYNEQF
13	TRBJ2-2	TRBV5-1	ASSFLAGETGELF
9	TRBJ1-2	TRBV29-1	SVERQMGYT
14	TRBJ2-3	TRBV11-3	VSSGSPAGVVDTQY
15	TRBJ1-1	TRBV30	AWRKAGTGGGGTEAF
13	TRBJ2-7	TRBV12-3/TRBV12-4	ASSLTETRNYGQY
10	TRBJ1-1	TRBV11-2	ASSLDKTEAF
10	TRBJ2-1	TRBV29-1	SASLESNEQF
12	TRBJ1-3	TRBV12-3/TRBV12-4	ASTIQGPGNTIY
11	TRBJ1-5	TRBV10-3	AISKDRVQPQH
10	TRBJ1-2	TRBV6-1	VSSAPLYGYT
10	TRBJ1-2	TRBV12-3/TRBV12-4	ASSLTDHRYT
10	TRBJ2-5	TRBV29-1	NIATAGETQY
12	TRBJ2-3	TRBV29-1	SVSVSMGTDTQY
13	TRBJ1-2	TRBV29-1	SVGQGWGMGYGYT
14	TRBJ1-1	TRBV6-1	ASSFGSGGGNTEAF
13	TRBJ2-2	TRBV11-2	ASNVDTTNTGKLF
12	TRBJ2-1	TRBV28	ASSLFGVHNEQF
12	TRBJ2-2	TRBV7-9	ASSSQGGGGELF
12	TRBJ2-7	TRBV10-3	ATRLAGGPGEQY
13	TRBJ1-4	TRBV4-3	ASSQGGGTNEKLF
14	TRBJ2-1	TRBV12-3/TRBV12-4	ASNLLQGLVGNEQF
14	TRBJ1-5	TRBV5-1	ASSLGSAADNQPQH
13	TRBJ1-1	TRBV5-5	ASSLGGAREAEAF
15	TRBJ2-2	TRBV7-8	ASSFSLRGGNTGELF
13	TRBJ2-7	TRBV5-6	ASSGTGGARYEQY
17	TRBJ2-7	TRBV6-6	ASSPSRGDRDSLEYEQY